The rows below give T cell receptor beta chains drawn from one sample of a study of beta chain features in type 1 diabetes. The assay was immunoSEQ multiplex PCR, and TCRdb's table has in-frame clones only and misses some. The repertoire holds some 150,000 clones, with around 10% as singletons. The sequencing input was central memory CD4+ T cells from blood. The receptors here all came from a man between 18 and 29 years old in good health. Both conserved end residues are part of each CDR3. The order of the fields is J gene, V gene, clone size, D gene, CDR3 DNA, CDR3 protein. A D gene is named only where the DNA matches it firmly. Expanded clones get a size class; other rows say once, few or many, or leave the size out.

>TRBJ2-3|TRBV7-2|many|.
TGTGCCAGCAGCTTAGGTGTCGCGCCCAACACAGATACGCAGTATTTT
CASSLGVAPNTDTQYF
>TRBJ2-1|TRBV7-2|few|TRBD1
TGTGCCAGCAGCTTAGACTCCGGACAGGGGGCTAGGGGTGAGCAGTTCTTC
CASSLDSGQGARGEQFF
>TRBJ1-2|TRBV5-1|.|TRBD1
TGCGCCAGCAGCTTGCAAGGACAGGTTTATGGCTACACCTTC
CASSLQGQVYGYTF
>TRBJ1-1|TRBV4-2|few|.
TGTGCCAGCAGCCAAGCGTTTGGGGTAGTGAACACTGAAGCTTTCTTT
CASSQAFGVVNTEAFF
>TRBJ2-2|TRBV14|few|.
TGTGCCAGCAGCCCCGTCACAACCGGGGAGCTGTTTTTT
CASSPVTTGELFF
>TRBJ2-6|TRBV7-2|once|TRBD1
TGTGCCAGCAGCTTAGACAGGGGATTATCTGGGGCCAACGTCCTGACTTTC
CASSLDRGLSGANVLTF
>TRBJ2-5|TRBV6-1|few|.
TGTGCCAGCAGTGGGGGGAAGACAGGCGCAAAAGAGACCCAGTACTTC
CASSGGKTGAKETQYF
>TRBJ1-1|TRBV4-3|.|.
TGCGCCACCCCTCGAGTGGCTGAAGCTTTCTTT
CATPRVAEAFF
>TRBJ2-5|TRBV6-5|few|.
TGTGCCTCTTCGGGGTTGTGGCAAGAGACCCAGTACTTC
CASSGLWQETQYF
>TRBJ1-2|TRBV30|.|.
TGTGCCTGGAGTGTGAACAGCGGCTATGGCTACACCTTC
CAWSVNSGYGYTF
>TRBJ2-7|TRBV9|many|.
TGTGCCAGCAGCGTAGGTGAGGGCAGGTTCCACGAGCAGTACTTC
CASSVGEGRFHEQYF
>TRBJ2-1|TRBV7-8|.|TRBD2
TGTGCCAGCAGCTTAGCCGCGACTAGCGGGGCCCGCTCCTACAATGAGCAGTTCTTC
CASSLAATSGARSYNEQFF
>TRBJ1-2|TRBV7-9|.|.
TGTGCCAGCAGCTTAGTGTCCCCCAGGGGCACCTATGGCTACACCTTC
CASSLVSPRGTYGYTF
>TRBJ2-7|TRBV9|.|TRBD2
TGTGCCAGCAGCCCGAGAGCGGGAGGGCCCAACTACGAGCAGTACTTC
CASSPRAGGPNYEQYF
>TRBJ1-1|TRBV28|few|.
TGTGCCAGCAGTTCTCCACGCCGAAGTGGGAGGAGTATGAACACTGAAGCTTTCTTT
CASSSPRRSGRSMNTEAFF
>TRBJ2-5|TRBV9|.|TRBD1
TGTGCCAGCAGCGCAGCAACAGGGGGAAGCGGTAAGACCCAGTACTTC
CASSAATGGSGKTQYF
>TRBJ2-7|TRBV4-3|.|.
TGCGCCAGCAGCCAAGACTACTCCTACGAGCAGTACTTC
CASSQDYSYEQYF
>TRBJ1-4|TRBV7-2|few|.
TGTGCCAGCAGCTTAGTCCCCGGCTGGAGGGAAAAACTGTTTTTT
CASSLVPGWREKLFF
>TRBJ2-7|TRBV4-1|.|TRBD2
TGCGCCAGCAGCCGCGAAGCGGGACGCAACAAGCAGTACTTC
CASSREAGRNKQYF
>TRBJ2-7|TRBV6-6|.|.
TGTGCCAGCAGTTACCGGGCAGTTTACGAGCAGTACTTC
CASSYRAVYEQYF
>TRBJ2-4|TRBV28|.|TRBD2
TGTGCCAGCAGTCTTAGAACTAGCGGGAAAGCCTTC
CASSLRTSGKAF
>TRBJ2-3|TRBV27|.|.
TGTGCCAGCAGTTTGGCGAGGTCCGGAGATACGCAGTATTTT
CASSLARSGDTQYF
>TRBJ2-7|TRBV18|few|.
TGTGCCAGCGCAGACAGCGCCCCCTTAGAGCAGTACTTC
CASADSAPLEQYF
>TRBJ2-7|TRBV10-3|few|.
TGTGCCATCAGTGAACGGGACGAGCAGTACTTC
CAISERDEQYF
>TRBJ2-3|TRBV2|.|TRBD2
TGTGCCAGCACTCCACGGGAGGAGGATACGCAGTATTTT
CASTPREEDTQYF
>TRBJ2-1|TRBV4-1|few|.
TGCGCCAGCAGCCGTACGCGGGACAGAGACAATGAGCAGTTCTTC
CASSRTRDRDNEQFF
>TRBJ1-4|TRBV15|.|TRBD1
TGTGCCACCAGCAGAGGGGGACAGGGAATAGAAAAACTGTTTTTT
CATSRGGQGIEKLFF
>TRBJ2-1|TRBV9|few|TRBD2
TGTGCCAGCAGCGAGGGACTAGCGATCCATGAGCAGTTCTTC
CASSEGLAIHEQFF
>TRBJ2-7|TRBV7-9|few|.
TGTGCCAGCAGCCCTACCGACAGGACTTACGAGCAGTACTTC
CASSPTDRTYEQYF
>TRBJ2-5|TRBV7-3|.|TRBD2
TGTGCCAGCAGCGGTACCTTAGCGGGAGTCCCAGAGACCCAGTACTTC
CASSGTLAGVPETQYF
>TRBJ2-7|TRBV7-2|few|.
TGTGCCAGCAGCTTAAATTCATTCGAGCAGTACTTC
CASSLNSFEQYF
>TRBJ2-7|TRBV5-1|few|.
TGCGCCAGCAGCCCGTCGGGATGGCGCGAGCAGTACTTC
CASSPSGWREQYF
>TRBJ2-3|TRBV2|few|.
TGTGCCAGCAGTGACCACACCAGCGTTTTCACAGATACGCAGTATTTT
CASSDHTSVFTDTQYF
>TRBJ2-6|TRBV11-1|.|TRBD1
TGTGCCAGCAGCTCTCAGGGGGCTGGGGCCAACGTCCTGACTTTC
CASSSQGAGANVLTF
>TRBJ2-3|TRBV7-2|.|TRBD2
TGTGCCAGCAGCTTAGGGCTAGCGGGAGCCTCAGATACGCAGTATTTT
CASSLGLAGASDTQYF
>TRBJ2-5|TRBV12-5|few|TRBD2
TGTGCTAGTGGGGGACTAGCGGGACACCAAGAGACCCAGTACTTC
CASGGLAGHQETQYF
>TRBJ2-1|TRBV7-3|.|.
TGTGCCAGCAGCTTAATGATGTCAAGCTCCTACAATGAGCAGTTCTTC
CASSLMMSSSYNEQFF
>TRBJ2-3|TRBV29-1|few|.
TGCAGCGTTGAAAGGCAGGGAAAGACAGATACGCAGTATTTT
CSVERQGKTDTQYF
>TRBJ1-1|TRBV9|few|.
TGTGCCAGCAGCGCCTTCAGGGGAACTGAAGCTTTCTTT
CASSAFRGTEAFF
>TRBJ1-5|TRBV7-2|few|.
TGTGCCAGCAGCCCCTTCAAAGGCAATCAGCCCCAGCATTTT
CASSPFKGNQPQHF
>TRBJ2-5|TRBV29-1|many|.
TGCAGCGTTGATAGGACCCAAGAGACCCAGTACTTC
CSVDRTQETQYF
>TRBJ2-7|TRBV2|.|.
TGTGCCAGCCGCCGGGACGGAACCTACGAGCAGTACTTC
CASRRDGTYEQYF
>TRBJ2-1|TRBV7-3|.|.
TGTGCCAGCAGCTTAGCACAGCCCTACAATGAGCAGTTCTTC
CASSLAQPYNEQFF
>TRBJ1-2|TRBV18|.|.
TGTGCCAGCTCCCCAGACAAATCCAGTAAAGGAGGCTACACCTTC
CASSPDKSSKGGYTF
>TRBJ1-1|TRBV9|.|TRBD1
TGTGCCAGCAGCAAGACAGGGGTGAACACTGAAGCTTTCTTT
CASSKTGVNTEAFF
>TRBJ1-1|TRBV9|.|.
TGTGCCAGCAGCGTTGACGTAAACACTGAAGCTTTCTTT
CASSVDVNTEAFF
>TRBJ2-1|TRBV5-1|.|TRBD2
TGCGCCAGCAGCTTGGAAGCGGGGAGGTACAATGAGCAGTTCTTC
CASSLEAGRYNEQFF
>TRBJ2-5|TRBV5-1|.|.
TGCGCCAGCAGCCCGGATGGGGGGCTAGAGACCCAGTACTTC
CASSPDGGLETQYF
>TRBJ1-1|TRBV27|few|.
TGTGCCAGCCATCGTTGGGGGCTGAACACTGAAGCTTTCTTT
CASHRWGLNTEAFF
>TRBJ2-3|TRBV7-7|.|TRBD1
TGTGCTAGCAGCCTCGGACAGGGGGCCTTAGATACGCAGTATTTT
CASSLGQGALDTQYF
>TRBJ2-1|TRBV28|.|TRBD2
TGTGCCAGCAGCCCGACACGGACTAGCGGGGGAAATGAGCAGTTCTTC
CASSPTRTSGGNEQFF
>TRBJ1-2|TRBV20-1|.|TRBD1
TGCAGTGCTGGGACAGCCAATGGCTACACCTTC
CSAGTANGYTF
>TRBJ1-4|TRBV7-9|few|.
TGTGCCAGCAGCTTATCCCAGTACGAAAAACTGTTTTTT
CASSLSQYEKLFF
>TRBJ2-7|TRBV9|.|.
TGTGCCAGCAGCGTAGCTGGGCGAGGATACGAGCAGTACTTC
CASSVAGRGYEQYF